Listed below are T cell receptor beta chains from one sample, sequenced in a study of T cell repertoires in cytomegalovirus infection. MiXCR, run by TCRdb on the reads, gives a single entry per CDR3 protein. The sample records about 310,000 distinct CDR3 sequences, under 20% being singletons. The sequenced sample was PBMCs. The source of these receptors is a human donor in good health (CMV status not recorded). Some clones in this sample may be carry-over from other donors' samples. Both conserved end residues are part of each CDR3. D genes are given only for firm matches. Rows may omit the clone size; those that give it use once, few, many or a size class.

DNA	CDR3	J	V	size	D
TGTGCCAGCAGTTTGGCGGGGGCTGTCCAAGAGACCCAGTACTTC	CASSLAGAVQETQYF	TRBJ2-5	TRBV12-3/TRBV12-4	-	-
TGCTTGCAAAGGACAGGGGGCCCACCTCGTATTAGCACAGATACGCAGTATTTT	CLQRTGGPPRISTDTQYF	TRBJ2-3	TRBV25-1	-	TRBD1
TGTGCCAGCAGTCGGACAGGCGGAGTATCCCTCCACTTT	CASSRTGGVSLHF	TRBJ1-6	TRBV12-3/TRBV12-4	-	TRBD1
TGTGCCAGCAGCTCTGGGAATGGGGGGGGCACAGATACGCAGTATTTT	CASSSGNGGGTDTQYF	TRBJ2-3	TRBV7-9	many	TRBD2
TGTGCCAGCAGCACCGGGACCTCTTACGAGCAGTACTTC	CASSTGTSYEQYF	TRBJ2-7	TRBV7-2	-	-
TGCGCCAGCAGCTTGGGTCTAGCGGGGGAGCAGTTCTTC	CASSLGLAGEQFF	TRBJ2-1	TRBV5-1	-	TRBD2
TGCGCCAGCAGCCAAGAAACAACAGGGCCCAATGAGCAGTTCTTC	CASSQETTGPNEQFF	TRBJ2-1	TRBV4-1	-	-
TGTGCCACCAGCAGAGATCGACCCTCGACCGGAGATACGCAGTATTTT	CATSRDRPSTGDTQYF	TRBJ2-3	TRBV15	few	-
TGTGCCAGCTGCCCACAGAAGAACACCGGGGAGCTGTTTTTT	CASCPQKNTGELFF	TRBJ2-2	TRBV7-2	-	-
TGCAGTGCTGTAACAGGGGCATCCTACTACGAGCAGTACTTC	CSAVTGASYYEQYF	TRBJ2-7	TRBV20-1	-	TRBD1
TGTGCCAGCAGCTTAGTGGGGGTCCCGGAGCAGTTCTTC	CASSLVGVPEQFF	TRBJ2-1	TRBV7-9	-	-
TGCGCCAGCAGCCACCAGGGGGGAGACATTCAGTACTTC	CASSHQGGDIQYF	TRBJ2-4	TRBV4-3	few	-
TGTGCCAGCAGCTTGGGACAGAATAAGAACACTGAAGCTTTCTTT	CASSLGQNKNTEAFF	TRBJ1-1	TRBV7-2	many	TRBD1
TGTGCCAGCAGCTTTGAAGGGGGCAATGAAAAACTGTTTTTT	CASSFEGGNEKLFF	TRBJ1-4	TRBV7-9	few	TRBD1
TGTGCCAGCAGTTACGGGGGAGTGGAGCCTAGCAATCAGCCCCAGCATTTT	CASSYGGVEPSNQPQHF	TRBJ1-5	TRBV6-2/TRBV6-3	few	-
TGCGCCAGCAGCTTGGAGCCTAGCGGGGGCGCCGAGACCCAGTACTTC	CASSLEPSGGAETQYF	TRBJ2-5	TRBV5-1	-	TRBD2
TGTGCCAGCAGTCCCGGGACAGCTAGCGGGCAGTACTTC	CASSPGTASGQYF	TRBJ2-7	TRBV27	-	-
TGTGCCAGCAGCTCCCCGGGTAACGTATTGAACACTGAAGCTTTCTTT	CASSSPGNVLNTEAFF	TRBJ1-1	TRBV7-9	few	-
TGTGCCAGCAGCCAAGAAGCGGGGATCCCTGAAGCTTTCTTT	CASSQEAGIPEAFF	TRBJ1-1	TRBV4-2	few	-
TGTGCCAGCAGTTTAGGGGATTACAATCAGCCCCAGCATTTT	CASSLGDYNQPQHF	TRBJ1-5	TRBV28	-	-
TGTGCCAGCAGCTCGGAGGGCCACGGCGGAAACACCATATATTTT	CASSSEGHGGNTIYF	TRBJ1-3	TRBV7-9	many	-
TGTGCCAGCTCACCAGATGGGACATACTACAATGAGCAGTTCTTC	CASSPDGTYYNEQFF	TRBJ2-1	TRBV18	-	-
TGTGCCACCAGCAGAGGGGACCCGGATGGTACGCAGTATTTT	CATSRGDPDGTQYF	TRBJ2-3	TRBV15	-	-
TGCGCCAGCAGCTCGGGGGACAGGGGCTACTACGAGCAGTACTTC	CASSSGDRGYYEQYF	TRBJ2-7	TRBV5-1	few	TRBD1
TGCAGTGCTAGAGAAATTGACTATCTCCATGAGCAGTTCTTC	CSAREIDYLHEQFF	TRBJ2-1	TRBV20-1	few	-
TGCAGTGCTAGTGAGGCCAGGGGCCCAGATACGCAGTATTTT	CSASEARGPDTQYF	TRBJ2-3	TRBV20-1	few	-
TGCGCCAGCAGCCAAGAAAGTAGTTGGGATACGCAGTATTTT	CASSQESSWDTQYF	TRBJ2-3	TRBV4-3	-	-
TGCGCCAGCAGCGGCCGGGACAGCAGCACAGATACGCAGTATTTT	CASSGRDSSTDTQYF	TRBJ2-3	TRBV5-1	few	TRBD1
TGTGCCAGCAGCCTATTTCCACAGGGGTTTGGGAACGAGCAGTACTTC	CASSLFPQGFGNEQYF	TRBJ2-7	TRBV7-2	many	TRBD1
TGTGCCAGCAGCTTAGATCCCGTCAATGAGCAGTTCTTC	CASSLDPVNEQFF	TRBJ2-1	TRBV11-2	few	-
TGTGCCAGCAGCCCGGGAGAGCTCAATCAGCCCCAGCATTTT	CASSPGELNQPQHF	TRBJ1-5	TRBV4-2	many	-
TGCGCCAGCAGTGAGTCGGCGGGGCAGGGGTACGAGCAGTACTTC	CASSESAGQGYEQYF	TRBJ2-7	TRBV10-2	many	-
TGTGCCAGCAGCCCTGGGACTACACTCACGATTAACTATGGCTACACCTTC	CASSPGTTLTINYGYTF	TRBJ1-2	TRBV5-5	-	-
TGTGCCAGCAGTTACTCGGGCGTCAGGGGGCCTGATCGCAAACCCCTCCACTTT	CASSYSGVRGPDRKPLHF	TRBJ1-6	TRBV6-5	many	TRBD1
TGCGCCAGCAGCATGGCCCTGGCTGGCGAGCAGTACTTC	CASSMALAGEQYF	TRBJ2-7	TRBV5-1	-	-
TGTGCCAGCAGCGGGACACCTTCGACGAGGGTGTTTTTT	CASSGTPSTRVFF	TRBJ1-4	TRBV11-2	-	-
TGTGCCAGCAGTTTACTTCGGTTTAGCGGACAGAGAATTATGAGCAATCAGCCCCAGCATTTT	CASSLLRFSGQRIMSNQPQHF	TRBJ1-5	TRBV12-3/TRBV12-4	-	-